A single sample gave rise to the 19 T cell receptor beta chains below, sequenced in a study of radiation and T cells in renal cell carcinoma. Treatment specified: treatment-naive control, cytoreductive nephrectomy. Method: immunoSEQ multiplex PCR; TCRdb's copy keeps in-frame clones and lacks some. Of 25,000 or so clones listed, more than 50% were seen once; the top ten hold about a fifth. The input for sequencing was tumor tissue, taken from a patient whose treatment was nephrectomy without radiotherapy. These receptors were taken from a human donor with renal cell carcinoma.

This clone has more than one count but fewer than ten. The CDR3 bases are TGCGCCAGCAGCCAAGGTGGCGGGGGGGCCTACGAGCAGTACTTC. This sequence encodes CASSQGGGGAYEQYF. The chain recombines TRBV4-3 with TRBJ2-7, with 9 nucleotides matching TRBD2. The CDR3 consists of 15 residues. Germline assignment: CDR1 LGHNA and CDR2 YSLEER. V was clipped by 1 base and J by 2 bases; unmatched bases: 3.

The gene calls are TRBV5-1 and TRBJ2-3, with 13 positions matching TRBD2. With V trimmed by 4 bases and J by 5 bases, 7 bases remained unmatched. Germline V lookup: CDR1 SGHRS, CDR2 YFSETQ. The CDR3 has 16 amino acids. The CDR3 DNA reads TGCGCCAGCAGCAGCGGACTAGCGGGGGCGGGAGATACGCAGTATTTT. This gives the protein CASSSGLAGAGDTQYF. The variable domain in full, completed from reference TRBV5-1 and TRBJ2-3, reads KAGVTQTPRYLIKTRGQQVTLSCSPISGHRSVSWYQQTPGQGLQFLFEYFSETQRNKGNFPGRFSGRQFSNSRSEMNVSTLELGDSALYLCASSSGLAGAGDTQYFGPGTRLTVL.

Regarding this clone: At one boundary the junction diverges from the germline segment, which might be a read error. The sample has other DNA sequences that encode this CDR3 too. The V gene is TRBV30, the J gene TRBJ1-4, with 7 bases aligning to TRBD1. This CDR3 is built from 16 residues. The germline gives CDR1 GTSNPN, CDR2 SVGIG (reference sequence). CDR3 bases: TGCGCCATAAAACCAACAGGGGTCGTAACTAATGAAAAACTGTTTTTT. Protein product: CAIKPTGVVTNEKLFF.

This clone was found a few times. The chain links TRBV4-1 to TRBJ1-2; D remains unclear. The V gene's germline CDR1 is MGHRA and CDR2 YSYEKL. The length of the CDR3 is 14 residues. Between the trimmed V and J ends, which lost 0 bases and 7 bases, there was a span of 12 bases. The CDR3 here is CASSQDSPETGYTF. CDR3 nucleotides: TGCGCCAGCAGCCAAGATAGCCCAGAAACTGGCTACACCTTC.

Here the CDR3 reads CASSFLGGTSDTQYF. As DNA, the CDR3 is TGTGCCAGCAGCTTTCTTGGGGGAACTTCAGATACGCAGTATTTT. The genes are TRBV6-5 and TRBJ2-3, with D tentatively TRBD1 or TRBD2 (5 bases each). Germline assignment: CDR1 MNHEY and CDR2 SVGAGI. Trimming left V 6 bases short and J 4 bases short, with 17 bases between. This CDR3 contains 15 residues.

The gene calls are TRBV6-5 and TRBJ2-5, with 8 bases lining up with TRBD2. This CDR3 has 16 residues. Losses at the gene ends were 2 bases for V and 2 bases for J; bases not matched to a gene: 7. Germline CDR1 is MNHEY and CDR2 is SVGAGI. The CDR3 loop is CASSYGQAGDQETQYF. The CDR3 nucleotides read TGTGCCAGCAGTTACGGTCAAGCGGGGGATCAAGAGACCCAGTACTTC.

This clone was seen at least ten times. The chain combines TRBV6-5 with TRBJ2-2; tentative D call: TRBD1 (6 bases). Germline values: CDR1 MNHEY, CDR2 SVGAGI. The V end was cut by 6 bases, the J end by 4 bases, with 12 bases between. CDR3 length: 14 amino acids. In nucleotides, the CDR3 is TGTGCCAGCAGGGTAACAGGGTCCACCGGGGAGCTGTTTTTT. Protein: CASRVTGSTGELFF.

The J gene is TRBJ2-7, the V gene TRBV7-2; 10 positions match TRBD2. The V segment lost 3 bases and the J segment 4 bases; nucleotides outside the gene matches: 6. The CDR3 extends over 15 amino acids. Germline CDR1 reads SGHTA; CDR2 reads FQGNSA. Here the CDR3 reads CASSFGASGGYEQYF. The DNA of the CDR3 is TGTGCCAGCAGCTTCGGTGCTAGCGGGGGATACGAGCAGTACTTC.

This chain's CDR3 is CATSPGTKKETQYF. CDR3 sequence (DNA): TGTGCCACCAGCCCCGGGACTAAAAAAGAGACCCAGTACTTC. V and J are TRBV15 and TRBJ2-5, with 7 bases matching TRBD2. The CDR3 has 14 amino acids. Germline CDR1 and CDR2: LNHNV and YYDKDF (reference sequence). The ends lost 5 bases at V and 3 bases at J; junction bases unmatched: 6.

The J gene is TRBJ1-2, the V gene TRBV12-5; 8 bases are a match to TRBD1. Looked up from germline, CDR1 is LGHNT and CDR2 is FRNRAP. The CDR3 is made up of 14 amino acids. V shed 7 bases, J shed 7 bases, and the junction held 11 bases outside the gene matches. The CDR3 nucleotides are TGTGCTAGTGCCACCCCCACTGACAGGGGTGGCTACACCTTC. This gives the protein CASATPTDRGGYTF.

This clone was observed a few times. The chain couples TRBV7-9 to TRBJ1-1; D may be TRBD1 (5 bases). V lost 6 bases, J lost 4 bases, and 18 bases lay in between. Germline CDR1 SEHNR, CDR2 FQNEAQ (reference sequence). The CDR3 consists of 15 residues. CDR3 loop: CASRETGGFGTEAFF. CDR3 sequence (DNA): TGTGCCAGCAGAGAAACGGGGGGTTTCGGCACTGAAGCTTTCTTT.

This clone was counted only a few times. The chain employs TRBV7-9 and TRBJ1-2, with 7 bases fitting TRBD1. CDR1 and CDR2 from the germline V gene are SEHNR and FQNEAQ (reference sequence). V trimming: 3 bases; J trimming: 8 bases; junction bases outside the gene matches: 9. CDR3 length: 14 amino acids. The CDR3 sequence: CASSLAGTVGGYTF. Here the CDR3 DNA reads TGTGCCAGCAGCTTGGCCGGGACAGTAGGCGGCTACACCTTC.

This sequence joins TRBV11-2 and TRBJ2-1, with D possibly TRBD1 on 6 matching bases. The CDR3 sequence is 14 residues long. V dropped 0 bases and J dropped 4 bases, with 7 bases sitting between them. The germline gives CDR1 SGHAT, CDR2 FQNNGV. CDR3 sequence (DNA): TGTGCCAGCAGCTTAGAGGGGGCGTACAATGAGCAGTTCTTC. Protein sequence: CASSLEGAYNEQFF. Combining the CDR3 with reference TRBV11-2 and TRBJ2-1 gives the whole variable domain EAGVAQSPRYKIIEKRQSVAFWCNPISGHATLYWYQQILGQGPKLLIQFQNNGVVDDSQLPKDRFSAERLKGVDSTLKIQPAKLEDSAVYLCASSLEGAYNEQFFGPGTRLTVL.

J is TRBJ2-1 and V is TRBV29-1; D gene uncertain. This CDR3 region has 14 residues. Trimming shortened V by 4 bases and J by 2 bases, and 12 bases separated the two germline ends. Germline lookup yields CDR1 SQVTM and CDR2 ANQGSEA. CDR3 nucleotide sequence: TGCAGCGTTGTTCCGCAGGTACCCTACAATGAGCAGTTCTTC. This gives the protein CSVVPQVPYNEQFF.

The chain is built from TRBV7-9 and TRBJ1-2, with D possibly matching TRBD1 (6 bases). The CDR3 is made up of 16 amino acids. Trimming removed 4 bases at V and 8 bases at J, with 23 bases between. Germline lookup yields CDR1 SEHNR and CDR2 FQNEAQ (reference sequence). CDR3 protein: CASSYSHGRGEYGYTF. CDR3 DNA: TGTGCCAGCAGCTATTCGCACGGCAGGGGAGAGTACGGCTACACCTTC.

This clone was observed a single time. This rearrangement joins TRBV5-6 to TRBJ2-1; D is unclear. The germline V gene has CDR1 SGHDT and CDR2 YYEEEE. V was pared by 0 bases and J by 6 bases, with 7 bases between. This CDR3 region has 13 residues. The CDR3 loop reads CASSLGYVNEQFF. The CDR3 bases are TGTGCCAGCAGCTTGGGTTATGTCAATGAGCAGTTCTTC.

This clone was observed a few times. The CDR3 nucleotides read TGTGCCAGCAGCTTACAGGATAATTCACCCCTCCACTTT. This gives the protein CASSLQDNSPLHF. The chain employs TRBV7-9 and TRBJ1-6; D unclear. The V end lost 2 bases, the J end lost 5 bases, and 4 bases lay between the germline ends. This CDR3 contains 13 residues. The germline V gene encodes CDR1 SEHNR and CDR2 FQNEAQ (reference sequence).

By share, this clone counts as medium-sized (0.01 to 0.1%). In DNA form, the CDR3 reads TGTGCCAGCAGCCCCGGCGCGTACGAGCAGTACTTC. Its translation is CASSPGAYEQYF. The V call is TRBV7-2, the J call TRBJ2-7, with D unresolved. CDR1 and CDR2 (germline): SGHTA, FQGNSA. The V end was cut by 5 bases, the J end by 4 bases, with 9 bases between. The CDR3 contains 12 residues.

This clone was seen only a few times. The chain combines TRBV18 with TRBJ1-1; a possible D gene is TRBD1 (5 bases). Germline V gives CDR1 KGHSH, CDR2 LQKENI. V lost 2 bases, J lost 0 bases, and 13 bases lay in between. This CDR3 has 16 amino acids. The CDR3 reads CASSPRFAGLNTEAFF. In nucleotides, the CDR3 is TGTGCCAGCTCACCAAGGTTCGCAGGGCTGAACACTGAAGCTTTCTTT.